These 12 T cell receptor beta chains came from one sample sequenced in a study of long-term antiretroviral therapy in people with HIV. Researchers report immunoSEQ v3.0 was run at survey level. Sequencing was performed with immunoSEQ multiplex PCR; in TCRdb, only in-frame clones are kept and a portion is missing. The repertoire has 9,000 to 13,000 clones, roughly 89% of them found once; the top ten carry approximately 20%. The specimen was unsorted PBMCs, collected 0.2 years before starting antiretroviral therapy. These receptors were taken from a woman aged 40-49 years with HIV.

The rearrangement uses TRBV19 and TRBJ1-1; D is undetermined. The ends were cut back, 7 bases at V and 1 base at J, with 10 bases in the middle. The CDR3 is 13 residues long. Looked up from germline, CDR1 is LNHDA and CDR2 is SQIVND (reference sequence). The CDR3 DNA reads TGTGCCAGTATGATCCGGGGGAACACTGAAGCTTTCTTT. Amino acids: CASMIRGNTEAFF.

The CDR3 nucleotides read TGTGCCAGCGGGACAGACTCTAACTATGGCTACACCTTC. Translation gives CASGTDSNYGYTF. The rearrangement links TRBV6-5 to TRBJ1-2, with 7 bases identical to TRBD1. The length of the CDR3 is 13 residues. Germline CDR1 reads MNHEY; CDR2 reads SVGAGI. V dropped 8 bases and J dropped 0; count of bases not matched to a gene: 3.

The J gene is TRBJ2-5, the V gene TRBV13; D may be TRBD2 (5 bases). The CDR3 spans 15 residues. CDR1 is PRHDT and CDR2 is FYEKMQ in the germline V gene (reference sequence). V gave up 1 base and J gave up 4 bases, with 13 bases separating them. CDR3 sequence: CASSLDDGRLETQYF. The CDR3 DNA reads TGTGCCAGCAGCTTAGATGATGGGAGATTAGAGACCCAGTACTTC.

The genes are TRBV5-1 and TRBJ1-1, with 7 bases lining up with TRBD1. CDR1 is SGHRS and CDR2 is YFSETQ in the germline V gene. V lost 0 bases and J lost 11; bases outside the gene matches: 13. The CDR3 consists of 15 residues. For the CDR3, the DNA is TGCGCCAGCAGCTTGGCCGGACAGGCCCTTACGGTCGCTTTCTTT. Translating it yields CASSLAGQALTVAFF.

The rearrangement joins TRBV30 to TRBJ1-5; the match to TRBD1 covers 8 bases. Germline V gene lookup returns CDR1 GTSNPN and CDR2 SVGIG (reference sequence). V lost 3 bases to trimming and J lost 2 bases; unmatched junction nucleotides: 6. The CDR3 runs to 15 residues. CDR3 sequence (DNA): TGTGCCTGGAGGCCGACAGGGGAAGGCAATCAGCCCCAGCATTTT. It codes for CAWRPTGEGNQPQHF.

CDR3 region: CASSLASTGMSSGNTIYF. The CDR3 DNA reads as TGTGCCAGCTCACTCGCAAGTACAGGGATGAGCTCTGGAAACACCATATATTTT. V gene TRBV18 combines with J gene TRBJ1-3; weak D call: TRBD1 (6 bases). V was shortened by 4 bases and J by 0 bases, with 19 bases between the two germline ends. This CDR3 has 18 residues. Germline V gene sequence: CDR1 KGHSH, CDR2 LQKENI.

The CDR3 bases are TGTGCCAGCAGCGAGCAGGGACAATTAGATGGCTACACCTTC. Translation gives CASSEQGQLDGYTF. The chain joins TRBV2 to TRBJ1-2, with D maybe TRBD1 (6 bases). V dropped 6 bases and J dropped 6 bases, with 17 bases sitting between them. The length of the CDR3 is 14 residues. Germline V lookup: CDR1 SNHLY, CDR2 FYNNEI.

This clone was found once. The rearrangement links TRBV7-9 to TRBJ1-6; TRBD1 aligns across 8 bases. J gave up 10 bases and V 5 bases, and 4 bases lay outside the gene matches. The germline V gene has CDR1 SEHNR and CDR2 FQNEAQ (reference sequence). This CDR3 spans 13 amino acids. CDR3 DNA: TGTGCCAGCAGCAACAGGGGGAGCTCACCCCTCCACTTT. This gives the protein CASSNRGSSPLHF.

This clone has just one count. The V call is TRBV18, the J call TRBJ1-2; 8 bases are a match to TRBD1. The V gene end was trimmed by 5 bases and the J gene end by 6 bases; junction bases not matched to a gene: 5. This CDR3 is built from 13 residues. The germline V gene has CDR1 KGHSH and CDR2 LQKENI. In DNA, the CDR3 is TGTGCCAGCTCAGCCGGGACAGGCGATGGCTACACCTTC. It is translated as CASSAGTGDGYTF.

The chain combines TRBV7-2 with TRBJ2-2; D unclear. Deletions cut 4 bases from V and 3 bases from J, with 3 bases between. The CDR3 is 12 residues long. CDR1 is SGHTA, CDR2 FQGNSA, per germline. As DNA, the CDR3 is TGTGCCAGCAGCTCACACACCGGGGAGCTGTTTTTT. Translation: CASSSHTGELFF.

The chain combines TRBV7-2 with TRBJ1-1; 7 bases are shared with TRBD1. The CDR3 extends over 14 amino acids. The ends lost 6 bases at V and 2 bases at J; junction bases unmatched: 6. CDR1 and CDR2 (germline): SGHTA, FQGNSA. The CDR3 sequence is CASRAGTDNTEAFF. The CDR3 DNA reads as TGTGCCAGCAGAGCCGGGACAGATAACACTGAAGCTTTCTTT.

The chain combines TRBV18 with TRBJ2-6, with TRBD1 identical over 11 bases. The CDR3 is 17 residues long. With V trimmed by 2 bases and J by 3 bases, 3 bases remained unmatched. CDR1 KGHSH and CDR2 LQKENI come from the germline V gene. The CDR3 bases are TGTGCCAGCTCACCATTGGGACAGGGGGTTGGGGCCAACGTCCTGACTTTC. This gives the protein CASSPLGQGVGANVLTF.